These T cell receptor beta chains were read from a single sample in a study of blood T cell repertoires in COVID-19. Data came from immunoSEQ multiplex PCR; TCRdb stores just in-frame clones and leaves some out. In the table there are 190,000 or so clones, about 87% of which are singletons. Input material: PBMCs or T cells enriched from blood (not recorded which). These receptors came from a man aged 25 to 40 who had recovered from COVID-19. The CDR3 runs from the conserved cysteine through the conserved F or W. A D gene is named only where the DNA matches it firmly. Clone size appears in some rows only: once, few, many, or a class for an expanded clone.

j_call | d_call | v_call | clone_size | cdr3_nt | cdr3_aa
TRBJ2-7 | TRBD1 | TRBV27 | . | TGTGCCAGCAGCGACGTCGGACAGGGGTCCCACGAGCAGTACTTC | CASSDVGQGSHEQYF
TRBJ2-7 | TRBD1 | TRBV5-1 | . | TGCGCCAGCAGCTTGCAAGGACAGGCCTACGAGCAGTACTTC | CASSLQGQAYEQYF
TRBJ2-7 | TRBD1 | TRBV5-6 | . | TGTGCCAGCAGCTTTGTGGGACAGGGGACCCACGAGCAGTACTTC | CASSFVGQGTHEQYF
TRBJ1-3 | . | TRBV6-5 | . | TGTGCCAGCAGTTACTCACAGGCGGCTGGAAACACCATATATTTT | CASSYSQAAGNTIYF
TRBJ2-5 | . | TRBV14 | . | TGTGCCAGCAGCCAGGGCGATTCCTTACAAGAGACCCAGTACTTC | CASSQGDSLQETQYF
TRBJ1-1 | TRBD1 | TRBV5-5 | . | TGTGCCAGCACCTCAGGGACAGCGAACACTGAAGCTTTCTTT | CASTSGTANTEAFF
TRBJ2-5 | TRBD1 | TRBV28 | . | TGTGCCAGCAGCTTGGACAGGGGTGGAAAAGAGACCCAGTACTTC | CASSLDRGGKETQYF
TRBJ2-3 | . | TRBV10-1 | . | TGCGCCAGCAGTGAGACAGTCACAGATACGCAGTATTTT | CASSETVTDTQYF
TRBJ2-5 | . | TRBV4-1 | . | TGCGCCAGCAGCCAAGATACAGGGTTAAAGACCCAGTACTTC | CASSQDTGLKTQYF
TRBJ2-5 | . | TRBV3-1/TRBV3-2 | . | TGTGCCAGCGTCCCGGCCGGGGGAGGAGAGACCCAGTACTTC | CASVPAGGGETQYF
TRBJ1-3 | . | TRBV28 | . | TGTGCCAGCAGTAATGGGGGGATTGGAAACACCATATATTTT | CASSNGGIGNTIYF
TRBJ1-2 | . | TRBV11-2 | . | TGTGCCAGCAGCTCGGGAACCTATGGCTACACCTTC | CASSSGTYGYTF
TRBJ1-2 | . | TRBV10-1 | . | TGCGCCAGCAGCCCGGATCAGCGCTATGGCTACACCTTC | CASSPDQRYGYTF
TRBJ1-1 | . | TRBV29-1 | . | TGCAGCGTTTCGGACAGCGAGGGTACTGAAGCTTTCTTT | CSVSDSEGTEAFF
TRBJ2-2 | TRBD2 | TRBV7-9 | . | TGTGCCAGCAACCGACTAGCGGGGCTCACCGGGGAGCTGTTTTTT | CASNRLAGLTGELFF
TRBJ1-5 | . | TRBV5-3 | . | TGTGCCAGAAGCTTGGTGGACAGAGATAATCAGCCCCAGCATTTT | CARSLVDRDNQPQHF
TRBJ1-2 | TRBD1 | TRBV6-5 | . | TGTGCCAGCAGGAAGGACCAGGGGGCGGGGGGCTACACCTTC | CASRKDQGAGGYTF
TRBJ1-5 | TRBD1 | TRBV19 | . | TGTGCCAGTAGTATTCTCGGGACAGGCGGCAATCAGCCCCAGCATTTT | CASSILGTGGNQPQHF
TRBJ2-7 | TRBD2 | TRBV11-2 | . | TGTGCCAGCAGCTTGGGGGGACTAGCGGGCTCCTACGAGCAGTACTTC | CASSLGGLAGSYEQYF
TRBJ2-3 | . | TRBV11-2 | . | TGTGCCAGCAGTCCAGGGGCCGGATTAAGCACAGATACGCAGTATTTT | CASSPGAGLSTDTQYF
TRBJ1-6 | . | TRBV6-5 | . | TGTGCCAGCAGTTACGAGTCCTATAATTCACCCCTCCACTTT | CASSYESYNSPLHF
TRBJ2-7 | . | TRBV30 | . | TGTGCCTGGATGACCCTCGGGTACGAGCAGTACTTC | CAWMTLGYEQYF
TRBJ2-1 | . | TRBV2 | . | TGTGCCAGCAGTGGTGAGGACAATGAGCAGTTCTTC | CASSGEDNEQFF
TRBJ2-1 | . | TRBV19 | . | TGTGCCAGTAGCGGACAGTTCTCCTACAATGAGCAGTTCTTC | CASSGQFSYNEQFF
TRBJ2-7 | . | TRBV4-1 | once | TGCGCCAGCAGCGTCCGACTAGTTTCCTACGAGCAGTACTTC | CASSVRLVSYEQYF
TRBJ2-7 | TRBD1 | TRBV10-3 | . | TGTGCCATCAGTGATAATGACAGGGTAAGCTCCTACGAGCAGTACTTC | CAISDNDRVSSYEQYF
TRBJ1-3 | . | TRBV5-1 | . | TGCGCCAGCAGCTTGGACATAAGCTCTGGAAACACCATATATTTT | CASSLDISSGNTIYF
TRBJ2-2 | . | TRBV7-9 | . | TGTGCCAGCAGCTTAAGACCTAGCCCCCCGAACACCGGGGAGCTGTTTTTT | CASSLRPSPPNTGELFF
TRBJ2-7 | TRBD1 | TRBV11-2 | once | TGTGCCAGCAGCTTCACTCCCGGGACAGGGAATTCCTACGAGCAGTACTTC | CASSFTPGTGNSYEQYF
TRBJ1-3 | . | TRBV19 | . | TGTGCCAGTACCCCCCACAGGGCTGGAAACACCATATATTTT | CASTPHRAGNTIYF
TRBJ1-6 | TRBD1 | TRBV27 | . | TGTGCCAGCAGTGCGGGACAGTTCTATAATTCACCCCTCCACTTT | CASSAGQFYNSPLHF
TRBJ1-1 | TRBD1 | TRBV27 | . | TGTGCCAGCAGTCGTAGGACAGGGAGCTCATTGAACACTGAAGCTTTCTTT | CASSRRTGSSLNTEAFF
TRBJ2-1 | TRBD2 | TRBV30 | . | TGTGCCTGCACTAGCGGGGGGAGCTCCTACAATGAGCAGTTCTTC | CACTSGGSSYNEQFF
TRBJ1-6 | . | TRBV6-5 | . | TGTGCCAGCAGTTACGGGGAGAGGAATTCACCCCTCCACTTT | CASSYGERNSPLHF
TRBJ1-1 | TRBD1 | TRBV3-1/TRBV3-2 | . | TGTGCCAGCAGCCAAGATACCGCGGACAGGGGAGCTTTCTTT | CASSQDTADRGAFF
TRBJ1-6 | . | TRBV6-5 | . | TGTGCCAGCAGTTACTTACACATCTATAATTCACCCCTCCACTTT | CASSYLHIYNSPLHF
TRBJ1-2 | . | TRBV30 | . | TGTGCCTGGATGCCGACACAGGGTTTTGTCGGTGGCTACACCTTC | CAWMPTQGFVGGYTF
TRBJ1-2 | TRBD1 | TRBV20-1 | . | TGCAGTGCTAGTCGTTCGACAGGGGACTATGGCTACACCTTC | CSASRSTGDYGYTF
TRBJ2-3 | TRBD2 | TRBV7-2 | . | TGTGCCAGCTCCACTGGGCGGGAGGGCCTCGCAGATACGCAGTATTTT | CASSTGREGLADTQYF
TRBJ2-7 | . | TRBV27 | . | TGTGCCAGCTGGGACTCTACCCCCCCTTACGAGCAGTACTTC | CASWDSTPPYEQYF
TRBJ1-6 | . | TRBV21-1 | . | TGTGCCAGCAGCCTGGGACAGTCATTACACCGCTGGCATCTCCCCCTCCACTTT | CASSLGQSLHRWHLPLHF
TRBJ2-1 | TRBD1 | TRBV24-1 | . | TGTGCCACGCGACAGGGCTCCTCCTACAATGAGCAGTTCTTC | CATRQGSSYNEQFF
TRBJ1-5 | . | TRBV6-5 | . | TGTGCCAGCAGTTACGCAGGGAATCAGCCCCAGCATTTT | CASSYAGNQPQHF
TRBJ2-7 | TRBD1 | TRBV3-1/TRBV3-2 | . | TGTGCCAGCAGCCAAGGGACAGGGGGCCCTCGCGAGCAGTACTTC | CASSQGTGGPREQYF
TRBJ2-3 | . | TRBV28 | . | TGTGCCAGCAGTTTATGGTCCGGGAAGACAGATACGCAGTATTTT | CASSLWSGKTDTQYF
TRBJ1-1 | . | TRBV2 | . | TGTGCCAGCACCCCGAACAGACTCGAGGGCACTGAAGCTTTCTTT | CASTPNRLEGTEAFF
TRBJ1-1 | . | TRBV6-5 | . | TGTGCCAGCAGTTACACGGAGCAGGGTGAAGCTTTCTTT | CASSYTEQGEAFF
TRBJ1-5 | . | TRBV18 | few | TGTGCCAGCTCACCACCGCAGGGACAGCCCCAGCATTTT | CASSPPQGQPQHF
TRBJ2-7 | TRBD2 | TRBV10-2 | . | TGCGCCAGCAGTGAGTCTTTTGGGACTAGCGGATACTACTACGAGCAGTACTTC | CASSESFGTSGYYYEQYF
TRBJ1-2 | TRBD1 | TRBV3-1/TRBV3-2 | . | TGTGCCAGCAGCCCCCGCCCCGGGACAGGGGGCGGAGGCTACACCTTC | CASSPRPGTGGGGYTF